Presented here are 5 T cell receptor beta chains from one specimen sequenced in a study of liver allograft versus peripheral blood T cells. Across the whole study: The study compared liver allograft T cell receptor repertoires against peripheral blood repertoires of liver transplant recipients.

Each CDR3 protein gets one entry after TCRdb re-called the reads with MiXCR. The table lists some 14,000 distinct CDR3 sequences, approximately 20% of them singletons, with approximately 13% in the top ten. Source of these receptors: a human patient who had a liver transplant. Some T cells may be graft donor cells.

This clonotype was seen repeatedly, ten times or more. The chain recombines TRBV6-5 with TRBJ1-2; D is perhaps TRBD1 (5 bases). Trimming left V 0 bases short and J 8 bases short, with 13 bases between. Germline V CDR1 and CDR2: MNHEY, SVGAGI. The CDR3 runs 14 residues. CDR3 sequence reads: CASSYSMWGEGYTF. For the CDR3, the DNA is TGTGCCAGCAGTTACTCGATGTGGGGGGAAGGCTACACCTTC.

This clonotype was recorded at least ten times. The V gene is TRBV7-9, the J gene TRBJ1-1, with a weak D call TRBD1 (6 bases). The CDR3 runs to 14 residues. The V and J ends lost 5 bases and 0 bases respectively, with 10 bases between them. Germline V lookup: CDR1 SEHNR, CDR2 FQNEAQ (reference sequence). The CDR3 region has the DNA TGTGCCAGCAGCCCAGGGGCGGTGAACACTGAAGCTTTCTTT. Protein: CASSPGAVNTEAFF.

Notes on this clonotype: A read error may explain this, as a much larger clone is one base away. The chain carries TRBV19 and TRBJ2-7, with 9 bases aligning to TRBD1. The germline gives CDR1 LNHDA, CDR2 SQIVND (reference sequence). CDR3 length: 16 amino acids. DNA for the CDR3: TGTGTCAGTAGTGCCCCCGGGACAGGGACTATCTACGAGCAGTACTTC. This translates into CVSSAPGTGTIYEQYF.

This clonotype was observed many times. The chain recombines TRBV7-2 with TRBJ1-4, with 10 bases aligning to TRBD1. J lost 8 bases, V lost 5 bases, and 5 bases had no gene match. CDR1 SGHTA and CDR2 FQGNSA come from the germline V gene. The CDR3 has 14 amino acids. The CDR3 spells CASSEDRGREKLFF. The CDR3 coding sequence is TGTGCCAGCAGCGAGGACAGGGGGAGGGAAAAACTGTTTTTT.

This clonotype occurred many times. The V call is TRBV7-2, the J call TRBJ2-3; D ambiguous. With 8 bases removed from V and 3 bases from J, the gap between germline ends came to 12 bases. The germline CDR1 and CDR2 sequences are SGHTA and FQGNSA. The CDR3 is made up of 13 amino acids. The CDR3 nucleotides are TGTGCCAGCCGCCTGAGCCTAACAGATACGCAGTATTTT. It codes for CASRLSLTDTQYF.